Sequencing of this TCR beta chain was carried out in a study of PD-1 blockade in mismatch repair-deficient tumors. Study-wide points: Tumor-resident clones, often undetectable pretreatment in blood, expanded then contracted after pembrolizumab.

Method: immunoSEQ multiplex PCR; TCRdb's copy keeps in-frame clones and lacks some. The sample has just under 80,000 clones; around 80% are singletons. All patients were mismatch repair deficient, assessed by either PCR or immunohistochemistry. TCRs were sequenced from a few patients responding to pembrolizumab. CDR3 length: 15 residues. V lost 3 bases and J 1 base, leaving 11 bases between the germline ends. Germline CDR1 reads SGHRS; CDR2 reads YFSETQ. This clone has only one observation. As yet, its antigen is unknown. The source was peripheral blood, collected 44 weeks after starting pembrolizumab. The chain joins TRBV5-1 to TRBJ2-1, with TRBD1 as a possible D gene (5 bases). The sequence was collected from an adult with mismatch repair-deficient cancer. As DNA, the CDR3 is TGCGCCAGCAGCTCCGAGGCAGGGTCCTACAATGAGCAGTTCTTC. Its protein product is CASSSEAGSYNEQFF.